This passage covers 5 T cell receptor beta chains from one sample sequenced in a study of OX40 agonist ivuxolimab in advanced cancers. Receptor libraries were prepared by the immunoSEQ multiplex PCR assay. The clones in this table, taken by TCRdb from immuneACCESS, are in-frame only. Not every clone is retained; where verified, under half of the shortfall comes from an unresolved V gene, and the cause of the rest is unknown. The sample includes about 98,000 clones, with 70% to 90% observed a single time. 0.4% to 0.65% of the sample goes to the ten largest clones. The sample in question was CD4+ or CD8+ T cells sorted from blood, obtained in a trial of the OX40 agonist ivuxolimab. Receptors were obtained from an adult with an advanced solid tumor such as melanoma, head and neck, liver or kidney cancer.

The table lists this clone with a count of one. The chain is built from TRBV7-2 and TRBJ1-2; TRBD1 aligns across 8 bases. Germline loops: CDR1 SGHTA, CDR2 FQGNSA. The junction had 4 bases not matched to a gene; V was cut back by 5 bases and J by 2 bases. The CDR3 loop spans 14 amino acids. The CDR3 DNA reads TGTGCCAGCAGCGCTAACAGGGGGAACTATGGCTACACCTTC. It specifies CASSANRGNYGYTF.

The CDR3 DNA follows: TGCGCCAGCAGCCGATTCTCTAGTGGGGGTAGCACAGATACGCAGTATTTT. As protein: CASSRFSSGGSTDTQYF. J is TRBJ2-3 and V is TRBV5-1; tentatively, D is TRBD1 or TRBD2 (5 bases each). The germline V gene has CDR1 SGHRS and CDR2 YFSETQ. The CDR3 length is 17 residues. Trimming took 4 bases from V and 0 from J, leaving 18 bases between them. Combining the CDR3 with reference TRBV5-1 and TRBJ2-3 gives the whole variable domain KAGVTQTPRYLIKTRGQQVTLSCSPISGHRSVSWYQQTPGQGLQFLFEYFSETQRNKGNFPGRFSGRQFSNSRSEMNVSTLELGDSALYLCASSRFSSGGSTDTQYFGPGTRLTVL.

V is TRBV11-2 and J is TRBJ2-7, with a possible D match to TRBD2 (7 bases). CDR3 length: 14 amino acids. Looked up from germline, CDR1 is SGHAT and CDR2 is FQNNGV. The V end was cut by 8 bases, the J end by 3 bases, with 17 bases between. This chain's CDR3 is CASRGAGAGYEQYF. The CDR3 DNA is TGTGCCAGCCGGGGGGCCGGGGCGGGCTACGAGCAGTACTTC. Filled out from reference TRBV11-2 and TRBJ2-7, the complete variable domain reads EAGVAQSPRYKIIEKRQSVAFWCNPISGHATLYWYQQILGQGPKLLIQFQNNGVVDDSQLPKDRFSAERLKGVDSTLKIQPAKLEDSAVYLCASRGAGAGYEQYFGPGTRLTVT.

The sample holds a few counts of this clone. This chain uses TRBV19 with TRBJ1-5; 10 nucleotides match TRBD1. J was trimmed by 5 bases and V by 5 bases; bases with no gene match: 9. This CDR3 is built from 16 residues. CDR1 is LNHDA, CDR2 SQIVND, per germline (reference sequence). This CDR3 reads CASSPRTGGYDQPQHF. DNA for the CDR3: TGTGCCAGTAGTCCCCGGACAGGGGGATACGATCAGCCCCAGCATTTT.

The gene calls are TRBV5-1 and TRBJ1-2, with a weak D call TRBD1 (5 bases). CDR1 and CDR2 from the germline V gene are SGHRS and YFSETQ. There are 13 residues in the CDR3. V lost 0 bases and J 8 bases, leaving 11 bases between the germline ends. In DNA, the CDR3 is TGCGCCAGCAGCTTGGAGGACGGGGGAGGCTACACCTTC. This gives the protein CASSLEDGGGYTF. Looking up the rest from reference TRBV5-1 and TRBJ1-2 gives the full variable domain: KAGVTQTPRYLIKTRGQQVTLSCSPISGHRSVSWYQQTPGQGLQFLFEYFSETQRNKGNFPGRFSGRQFSNSRSEMNVSTLELGDSALYLCASSLEDGGGYTFGSGTRLTVV.